This TCR beta chain was obtained from a study of neurological immune-mediated disorders. After removal of 1 base from V and 2 bases from J, the junction contained 8 bases not matched to a gene. CDR1 is DFQATT and CDR2 is SNEGSKA in the germline V gene (reference sequence). The length of the CDR3 is 16 residues. The time point was: longitudinal time-point 1 (baseline). The team produced cDNA through 5'RACE using 10-nucleotide random UMIs. TCRdb ran MiXCR on the 5' RACE reads and lists one entry per CDR3 protein. Of about 71,000 distinct CDR3 sequences in the sample, 10% to 13% are singletons; the top ten hold 8.5% to 10%.

The material sequenced was PBMCs. J is TRBJ2-3 and V is TRBV20-1; TRBD1 agrees at 8 bases. The source is a man younger than 45 in good health. The CDR3 region has the DNA TGCAGTGCTAGAGGCGGACGGACAGGGTCCACAGATACGCAGTATTTT. This sequence encodes CSARGGRTGSTDTQYF.